The rows below give T cell receptor beta chains drawn from one sample of a study of Graves' ophthalmopathy and Graves' hyperthyroidism. MiXCR was run by TCRdb on the multiplex PCR reads, yielding one entry per CDR3 protein. The data hold around 400,000 distinct CDR3 sequences, with under 25% observed a single time. Sequencing was performed on peripheral blood. The source is a woman in her late teens or twenties with stable Graves' hyperthyroidism. Each CDR3 is given with its conserved first and last residue. Fields, in order: D gene, J gene, V gene, clone size, CDR3 protein, CDR3 DNA. A D gene is named only where the DNA matches it firmly. Rows may omit the clone size; those that give it use once, few, many or a size class.

>TRBD1|TRBJ1-5|TRBV7-2|few
CASSSYTPWTGVKNSNQPQHF
TGTGCCAGCAGCAGCTACACACCTTGGACAGGGGTCAAAAATAGCAATCAGCCCCAGCATTTT
>TRBD1|TRBJ1-1|TRBV19|NA
CASSKGLRDSYNTEAFF
TGTGCCAGTAGTAAAGGACTCCGGGACAGCTATAACACTGAAGCTTTCTTT
>TRBD1|TRBJ2-5|TRBV6-5|many
CASSYPGTGQETQYF
TGTGCCAGCAGTTACCCTGGGACAGGCCAAGAGACCCAGTACTTC
>TRBD1|TRBJ1-2|TRBV6-2/TRBV6-3|many
CASRGQGGSIYGYTF
TGTGCCAGCAGGGGACAGGGAGGATCTATCTATGGCTACACCTTC
>NA|TRBJ1-2|TRBV28|many
CASRRPGANYGYTF
TGTGCCAGCAGACGTCCGGGGGCTAACTATGGCTACACCTTC
>TRBD1|TRBJ2-2|TRBV11-2|many
CASSRTGGGGELFF
TGTGCCAGCAGCCGGACAGGGGGCGGCGGGGAGCTGTTTTTT
>NA|TRBJ1-5|TRBV28|NA
CASRLGGTGQPQHF
TGTGCCAGCCGGTTGGGGGGCACGGGTCAGCCCCAGCATTTT
>NA|TRBJ2-5|TRBV7-9|many
CASSSRVGETQYF
TGTGCCAGCAGCTCCAGGGTCGGAGAGACCCAGTACTTC
>NA|TRBJ2-4|TRBV20-1|many
CSANGGSGKNIQYF
TGCAGTGCTAATGGCGGGTCGGGCAAAAACATTCAGTACTTC
>TRBD2|TRBJ2-7|TRBV13|many
CASSLGRTSGGLEQYF
TGTGCCAGCAGCTTAGGCAGGACTAGCGGGGGGCTGGAGCAGTACTTC
>TRBD1|TRBJ2-7|TRBV6-1|many
CASRRQGTHYEQYF
TGTGCCAGCAGGAGACAGGGGACACACTACGAGCAGTACTTC
>NA|TRBJ1-3|TRBV3-1|many
CASSQGPGNTIYF
TGTGCCAGCAGCCAAGGGCCAGGAAACACCATATATTTT
>TRBD1|TRBJ2-5|TRBV6-2/TRBV6-3|once
CASSFVTGEETQYF
TGTGCCAGCAGTTTCGTGACAGGGGAAGAGACCCAGTACTTC
>NA|TRBJ2-5|TRBV20-1|many
CSAPRLMGETQYF
TGCAGTGCTCCCCGACTGATGGGGGAGACCCAGTACTTC
>NA|TRBJ2-7|TRBV10-3|many
CAISEPSRGNPYEQYF
TGTGCCATCAGTGAACCTTCACGGGGGAACCCCTACGAGCAGTACTTC
>NA|TRBJ2-7|TRBV12-3/TRBV12-4|many
CASSYLGKSYEQYF
TGTGCCAGCAGTTATCTGGGGAAGTCCTACGAGCAGTACTTC